Described below is a single T cell receptor (beta chain) sequence and its context. Per the original methods: Nucleated cell counts were estimated from reference gene primer amplification. Assay: immunoSEQ multiplex PCR; the TCRdb copy retains only in-frame clones and omits some. V and J calls and clone size are copied from that table; D and trimming were computed from the DNA. The sample has some 220,000 clones; approximately 80% are singletons. The germline gives CDR1 MNHEY, CDR2 SVGAGI. V lost 0 bases, J lost 4 bases, and 10 bases lay in between. The CDR3 covers 15 residues. The data were taken from a study of blood T cell repertoires in COVID-19. Study overall: The United States, Italy and Spain provided the acute and convalescent COVID-19 samples. Nucleic acid was either cDNA or gDNA, and it came from T cells, B-cell-depleted T cells, or PBMCs.

The chain is built from TRBV6-5 and TRBJ1-3, with a weak D call TRBD1 (5 bases). Specimen: peripheral blood. The TCR originated in a woman of 80 years or more with active or convalescent COVID-19. The CDR3 sequence is CASSYSDSFGNTIYF. The CDR3 bases are TGTGCCAGCAGTTACTCAGACAGTTTCGGAAACACCATATATTTT.